Listed below are T cell receptor beta chains from one sample, sequenced in a study of cytomegalovirus exposure and HLA in healthy donors. TCRdb's copy holds only in-frame clones and misses some; the assay was immunoSEQ multiplex PCR. The sample yields 130,000 or so clones, around 65% seen once. Source material: PBMCs. These receptors originate from a male donor in good health and CMV-seronegative. CDR3s leave out the opening cysteine and the closing phenylalanine or tryptophan. A D gene is named only where the DNA matches it firmly. The size of a clone is reported for some rows only, either as once, few or many, or as a class for expanded clones.

ASRRQGHETQY | TRBD1 | TRBJ2-5 | TRBV5-6 | .
ASSVTSGPYQPQH | . | TRBJ1-5 | TRBV7-2 | few
ASSPAGYRAF | . | TRBJ1-1 | TRBV7-2 | few
ASSEDGTEQY | . | TRBJ2-7 | TRBV28 | .
ASSPGQARVEQY | TRBD1 | TRBJ2-7 | TRBV5-1 | .
ASSSPGGSYEQY | TRBD2 | TRBJ2-7 | TRBV7-6 | .
ASSYSGTSGRYEQY | TRBD2 | TRBJ2-7 | TRBV6-6 | .
SAGGHNSYNEQF | . | TRBJ2-1 | TRBV29-1 | .
ASSPRGGNTEAF | . | TRBJ1-1 | TRBV4-1 | once
AWKVTSATDTQY | . | TRBJ2-3 | TRBV30 | few
ASSLGAGYQETQY | . | TRBJ2-5 | TRBV11-3 | once
ASSFGPGLASPQH | . | TRBJ1-5 | TRBV7-2 | .
ASSYVGESGYT | . | TRBJ1-2 | TRBV6-5 | .
ASSQDPVRRNTEAF | . | TRBJ1-1 | TRBV4-1 | .
ASSPADRGDSATQY | TRBD1 | TRBJ2-5 | TRBV28 | .
ASSLSQAGGPYEQY | TRBD2 | TRBJ2-7 | TRBV27 | .
AWKETAAF | . | TRBJ1-1 | TRBV30 | .
ASSQLGQVGETQY | TRBD1 | TRBJ2-5 | TRBV4-1 | .
ASSLYVSGGGTDTQY | TRBD2 | TRBJ2-3 | TRBV28 | .
ASSFSRGYNEQF | . | TRBJ2-1 | TRBV7-2 | .
AWSVRAGGYGYT | TRBD1 | TRBJ1-2 | TRBV30 | few
ASSFLPGGLPREQY | TRBD1 | TRBJ2-7 | TRBV5-8 | .
ASSLDRVTEAF | . | TRBJ1-1 | TRBV5-1 | .
AISESVGGGNNSPLH | . | TRBJ1-6 | TRBV10-3 | .
AWDRGGGTEAF | TRBD1 | TRBJ1-1 | TRBV30 | .
ASQLTSWDEQF | . | TRBJ2-1 | TRBV7-2 | few
ASSPSSRGPPGANVLT | . | TRBJ2-6 | TRBV18 | .
ASSQEGSGANVLT | . | TRBJ2-6 | TRBV25-1 | .
ASSLQGAGGYT | TRBD1 | TRBJ1-2 | TRBV5-4 | .
ASRRTGGAETQY | TRBD1 | TRBJ2-5 | TRBV25-1 | once
ASSFNGDTQY | . | TRBJ2-3 | TRBV5-1 | .
ASSYSGVRETQY | . | TRBJ2-5 | TRBV6-5 | once
ASSEEGLAGGSDTQY | TRBD2 | TRBJ2-3 | TRBV2 | few
ASSSRPAGGNEQF | TRBD2 | TRBJ2-1 | TRBV6-5 | few
ASRTGRSNEKLF | . | TRBJ1-4 | TRBV27 | .
ASSQDRPTGVQTQY | TRBD1 | TRBJ2-5 | TRBV4-3 | .
ASSWTGGYNEQF | TRBD1 | TRBJ2-1 | TRBV7-9 | few
ASSLRAKNSSGNTIY | . | TRBJ1-3 | TRBV19 | few
ASSLGVEARETQY | . | TRBJ2-5 | TRBV11-3 | .
ASSPARWNTGELF | . | TRBJ2-2 | TRBV5-6 | once
ASSLAEGLDTEAF | . | TRBJ1-1 | TRBV11-3 | .
SAAQAEQF | . | TRBJ2-1 | TRBV29-1 | .
ASSIYGGNYEQY | . | TRBJ2-7 | TRBV7-9 | .
ASSYQGQGRGYT | TRBD1 | TRBJ1-2 | TRBV6-5 | .
ASSYSSGAYYEQY | TRBD2 | TRBJ2-7 | TRBV6-6 | .
ASSLPGGARGYEQY | TRBD2 | TRBJ2-7 | TRBV7-2 | .
ASSIRGGEAF | . | TRBJ1-1 | TRBV19 | .
ASSPSGSSYEQY | . | TRBJ2-7 | TRBV18 | few
ASSINTEAF | . | TRBJ1-1 | TRBV7-2 | .
ASSEGSGMDIQY | . | TRBJ2-4 | TRBV7-2 | few
ASWDRDGVNTEAF | TRBD1 | TRBJ1-1 | TRBV10-2 | few
ASSLAAGTDYT | TRBD1 | TRBJ1-2 | TRBV7-9 | once
SVDGWSGYT | . | TRBJ1-2 | TRBV29-1 | .
SVEATGEPNQPQH | TRBD1 | TRBJ1-5 | TRBV29-1 | .
AISDASNRGLYGYT | TRBD1 | TRBJ1-2 | TRBV10-3 | .
ASRDRGWGYT | . | TRBJ1-2 | TRBV19 | .
AWRGLGTYEQY | . | . | TRBV30 | few
ASSTVSTAYGYT | . | TRBJ1-2 | TRBV7-9 | .
ASSQERGDQYLKETQY | TRBD2 | TRBJ2-5 | TRBV4-1 | .
ASSVGGGDVDTQY | TRBD2 | TRBJ2-3 | TRBV9 | once